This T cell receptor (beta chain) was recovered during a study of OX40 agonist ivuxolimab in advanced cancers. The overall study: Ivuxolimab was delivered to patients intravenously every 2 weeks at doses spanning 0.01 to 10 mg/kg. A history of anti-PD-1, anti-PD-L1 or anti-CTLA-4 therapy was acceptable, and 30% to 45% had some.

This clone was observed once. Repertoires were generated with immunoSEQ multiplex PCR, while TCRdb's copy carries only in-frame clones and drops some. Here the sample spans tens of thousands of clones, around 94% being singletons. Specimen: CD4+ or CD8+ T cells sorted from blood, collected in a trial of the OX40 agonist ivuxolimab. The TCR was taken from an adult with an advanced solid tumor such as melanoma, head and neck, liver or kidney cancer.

CDR3 sequence reads: CASSVTDRDRGGVYGYTF. CDR3 DNA: TGTGCCAGCAGCGTAACCGACCGGGACAGGGGCGGGGTCTATGGCTACACCTTC. The genes are TRBV9 and TRBJ1-2; 10 nucleotides agree with TRBD1. Germline V gene data show CDR1 as SGDLS and CDR2 as YYNGEE. Losses at the gene ends were 1 base for V and 4 bases for J; bases not matched to a gene: 13. This CDR3 has 18 amino acids.